This entry lists 8 T cell receptor beta chains sequenced from one sample in a study of blood T cell repertoires in COVID-19. TCRdb's copy holds only in-frame clones and misses some; the assay was immunoSEQ multiplex PCR. The repertoire holds about 81,000 clones, with roughly 82% as singletons. The sample consisted of peripheral blood. These receptors all come from a human donor in a cohort sampled during active COVID-19.

The chain has TRBV5-1 and TRBJ2-5, with 8 bases fitting TRBD1. The assigned J gene may be wrong: the sequence end matches TRBJ2-7 better. The CDR3 spans 13 residues. Germline loops: CDR1 SGHRS, CDR2 YFSETQ. The CDR3 coding sequence is TGCGCCAGCAGCTTGACAGGGGGGTACGAGCAGTACTTC. Amino acid sequence: CASSLTGGYEQYF.

V and J are TRBV3-1 (or the pseudogene TRBV3-2) and TRBJ1-1, with a possible D match to TRBD1 (5 bases). CDR1 and CDR2 from the germline V gene are LGHDT and YNNKEL (reference sequence). The CDR3 spans 14 residues. Trimming shortened V by 2 bases and J by 3 bases, and 10 bases separated the two germline ends. CDR3 sequence: CASSQLGGDTEAFF. CDR3 nucleotide sequence: TGTGCCAGCAGCCAATTGGGGGGGGACACTGAAGCTTTCTTT.

The chain uses TRBV7-8 and TRBJ1-5, with TRBD1 matching over 9 bases. CDR1 and CDR2 from the germline V gene are SGHVS and FQNEAQ. Germline trimming cut 5 bases from V and 0 bases from J; bases unmatched to any gene: 5. CDR3 length: 16 residues. This chain's CDR3 is CASSPRQGDSNQPQHF. The CDR3, as DNA: TGTGCCAGCAGCCCCAGACAGGGGGATAGCAATCAGCCCCAGCATTTT. The whole variable domain, remainder taken from reference TRBV7-8 and TRBJ1-5, is GAGVSQSPRYKVAKRGQDVALRCDPISGHVSLFWYQQALGQGPEFLTYFQNEAQLDKSGLPSDRFFAERPEGSVSTLKIQRTQQEDSAVYLCASSPRQGDSNQPQHFGDGTRLSIL.

The chain is built from TRBV27 and TRBJ1-1; the D gene is possibly TRBD1 (5 bases). CDR3 size: 12 residues. V lost 5 bases to trimming and J lost 6 bases, with 10 bases between them. Germline CDR1 and CDR2: MNHEY and SMNVEV (reference sequence). The CDR3: CASSADSAEAFF. The CDR3 DNA reads TGTGCCAGCAGTGCAGACAGTGCTGAAGCTTTCTTT.

This chain joins TRBV6-1 and TRBJ2-2, with 7 positions matching TRBD2. Trimming took 1 base from V and 7 from J; bases not matched to a gene: 9. The CDR3 consists of 16 residues. CDR1 MNHNS and CDR2 SASEGT come from the germline V gene. The CDR3 loop is CASSEGPRTRGGELFF. DNA for the CDR3: TGTGCCAGCAGTGAAGGACCCAGGACTAGAGGCGGGGAGCTGTTTTTT.

In its sample, this clone was seen a few times. The chain employs TRBV5-1 and TRBJ1-3; D possibly corresponds to TRBD1 (6 bases). CDR1 and CDR2 (germline): SGHRS, YFSETQ. The V and J ends lost 4 bases and 0 bases respectively, with 8 bases between them. This CDR3 comprises 14 residues. This chain's CDR3 is CASSKQGSGNTIYF. The CDR3 DNA reads as TGCGCCAGCAGCAAACAGGGCTCTGGAAACACCATATATTTT.

This clone showed up just once. The gene calls are TRBV7-9 and TRBJ2-7; tentative D call: TRBD1 (6 bases). Per the germline V gene, CDR1 is SEHNR and CDR2 is FQNEAQ (reference sequence). The CDR3 has 18 amino acids. With 4 bases removed from V and 0 bases from J, the gap between germline ends came to 22 bases. CDR3 sequence reads: CASSSSHGTQFSSYEQYF. In nucleotides, the CDR3 is TGTGCCAGCAGCTCCTCCCATGGGACACAGTTCAGCTCCTACGAGCAGTACTTC. The full variable domain, rest sourced from reference TRBV7-9 and TRBJ2-7, is DTGVSQNPRHKITKRGQNVTFRCDPISEHNRLYWYRQTLGQGPEFLTYFQNEAQLEKSRLLSDRFSAERPKGSFSTLEIQRTEQGDSAMYLCASSSSHGTQFSSYEQYFGPGTRLTVT.

The chain couples TRBV5-1 to TRBJ2-7; D not resolved. CDR3 length: 14 residues. With 0 bases removed from V and 0 bases from J, the gap between germline ends came to 7 bases. Germline V gene data show CDR1 as SGHRS and CDR2 as YFSETQ. In nucleotides, the CDR3 is TGCGCCAGCAGCTTGGTCGGTAGCTCCTACGAGCAGTACTTC. The encoded protein is CASSLVGSSYEQYF.